Listed below are T cell receptor beta chains from one sample, sequenced in a study of T cell responses to AZD1222 COVID-19 vaccine. The data were produced by immunoSEQ multiplex PCR, yet TCRdb's version contains in-frame clones alone and is incomplete. The table lists 150,000 to 250,000 clones, approximately 93% of them singletons. Sequencing was performed on peripheral blood, taken 28 days after the second AZD1222 dose. These TCRs come from an adult who received the AZD1222 COVID-19 vaccine. CDR3s include the opening cysteine and the closing phenylalanine or tryptophan. D genes are given only for firm matches. Not every row has a clone size; where given, it reads once, few, many or a size class.

-	TRBV19	TRBJ1-4	-	TGTGCCAGTACGGCGCGAGCCGATGAAAAACTGTTTTTT	CASTARADEKLFF
TRBD1	TRBV25-1	TRBJ2-7	-	TGTGCCAGCAGTGACTCGGGACAGGATCAATACGAGCAGTACTTC	CASSDSGQDQYEQYF
-	TRBV6-1	TRBJ1-2	once	TGTGCCAGCAGTTCTCGGACGGGCCATGGCTATGGCTACACCTTC	CASSSRTGHGYGYTF
-	TRBV6-5	TRBJ1-3	-	TGTGCCAGCAGCTCAATAGGGGTTACTGGAAACACCATATATTTT	CASSSIGVTGNTIYF
-	TRBV15	TRBJ1-6	-	TGTGCCACCAGCAGAGGGGGGGATGGATCACCCCTCCACTTT	CATSRGGDGSPLHF
TRBD1	TRBV24-1	TRBJ1-1	-	TGTGCCTCACAGGGGGCGAACACTGAAGCTTTCTTT	CASQGANTEAFF
-	TRBV6-5	TRBJ2-5	-	TGTGCCAGCAGGGGGGCCTTTAGGCAGACCCAGTACTTC	CASRGAFRQTQYF
-	TRBV6-2/TRBV6-3	TRBJ1-2	-	TGTGCCAGCAGTTACCGAGGGTCCCTCCCCAATGGCTACACCTTC	CASSYRGSLPNGYTF
TRBD1	TRBV2	TRBJ2-2	-	TGTGCCATCCCCGCGACAGGGTCGGAGAACACCGGGGAGCTGTTTTTT	CAIPATGSENTGELFF
TRBD1	TRBV7-9	TRBJ1-1	-	TGTGCCAGCAGCTTCCAGGGGGTAGTAGCTTTCTTT	CASSFQGVVAFF
TRBD1	TRBV3-1/TRBV3-2	TRBJ1-1	-	TGTGCCAGCAGCCACGCCGACAGGGGTGTAACTGAAGCTTTCTTT	CASSHADRGVTEAFF
-	TRBV3-1/TRBV3-2	TRBJ1-2	-	TGTGCCAGCAGCCAGCAGGGGAAAGGTGGCTACACCTTC	CASSQQGKGGYTF
TRBD2	TRBV7-9	TRBJ2-5	-	TGTGCCAGCAGCCAAACCCGGGGGGGCCTTCGAGAGACCCAGTACTTC	CASSQTRGGLRETQYF
-	TRBV3-1/TRBV3-2	TRBJ2-6	once	TGTGCCAGCAGCCAAAGTTGGGCAGGGAGCTCTGGGGCCAACGTCCTGACTTTC	CASSQSWAGSSGANVLTF
-	TRBV5-6	TRBJ1-2	-	TGTGCCAGCAGCGCAGACAGCTATGGCTACACCTTC	CASSADSYGYTF
-	TRBV5-1	TRBJ2-4	-	TGCGCCAGCAGCTTGGCCCCCGGGACGAAAAACATTCAGTACTTC	CASSLAPGTKNIQYF
-	TRBV5-1	TRBJ1-5	-	TGCGCCAGCAGCTTGGGGGAGGGGGACAGCAATCAGCCCCAGCATTTT	CASSLGEGDSNQPQHF
TRBD2	TRBV7-2	TRBJ2-5	-	TGTGCCAGCAGCTTAGTAGCGGGGGGTACCCCGGGAGAGACCCAGTACTTC	CASSLVAGGTPGETQYF
-	TRBV3-1/TRBV3-2	TRBJ2-4	-	TGTGCCAGCAGCCAATACCCCAGCATTCAGTACTTC	CASSQYPSIQYF
TRBD1	TRBV19	TRBJ2-1	-	TGTGGCCCGGGACAGGGTGGCAATGAGCAGTTCTTC	CGPGQGGNEQFF
-	TRBV27	TRBJ1-6	-	TGTGCCAGCAGTTTTTTAAGAGGGCAGGGCCGTTCACCCCTCCACTTT	CASSFLRGQGRSPLHF
-	TRBV3-1/TRBV3-2	TRBJ1-1	-	TGTGCCAGCAGACAGACGAACACTGAAGCTTTCTTT	CASRQTNTEAFF
TRBD1	TRBV19	TRBJ2-7	-	TGTGCCAGTAGCCCTTTGCCGGGACAGGGCACCTACGAGCAGTACTTC	CASSPLPGQGTYEQYF
TRBD1	TRBV2	TRBJ2-1	once	TGTGCCAGCAGTCACAGGGGATCAGTATCACGCAATGAGCAGTTCTTC	CASSHRGSVSRNEQFF
-	TRBV27	TRBJ2-3	-	TGTGCCAGCACCCGGACTAACGGCCCAGATACGCAGTATTTT	CASTRTNGPDTQYF
-	TRBV7-9	TRBJ2-2	-	TGTGCCAGCGGACAGAACACCGGGGAGCTGTTTTTT	CASGQNTGELFF
-	TRBV12-5	TRBJ2-7	-	TGTGCTAGTGGCCAGAGCTCCTACGAGCAGTACTTC	CASGQSSYEQYF
-	TRBV2	TRBJ1-2	once	TGTGCCAGCAGTGTAAATACTGGGCATGGCTACACCTTC	CASSVNTGHGYTF
TRBD1	TRBV4-2	TRBJ1-2	once	TGTGCCAGCAGCCAGCTTATCGACAGGGTGAGGAACTATGGCTACACCTTC	CASSQLIDRVRNYGYTF
-	TRBV28	TRBJ1-6	-	TGTGCCAGCAAGTACCCCCATTCACCCCTCCACTTT	CASKYPHSPLHF
TRBD2	TRBV20-1	TRBJ2-3	-	TGCAGTGCTAGTGCGGGGGTACTTAGCGGGCAGTATTTT	CSASAGVLSGQYF
-	TRBV15	TRBJ2-5	-	TGTGCCACCAGCAGAGAAGCGCAGGGTTTAGGGACCCAGTACTTC	CATSREAQGLGTQYF
-	TRBV6-5	TRBJ1-5	-	TGTGCCAGCGAACTAGGGGTAGGCAATCAGCCCCAGCATTTT	CASELGVGNQPQHF
-	TRBV6-5	TRBJ2-2	-	TGTGCCAGCAGGCAACGGACGGGCACCGGGGAGCTGTTTTTT	CASRQRTGTGELFF
TRBD2	TRBV19	TRBJ2-7	-	TGTGCCAGTAGTACCTCCGGGAGGGAGCAGTACTTC	CASSTSGREQYF
-	TRBV7-9	TRBJ1-1	-	TGTGCCAGCAGCTTTGGGGGTATGACTGAAGCTTTCTTT	CASSFGGMTEAFF
-	TRBV7-6	TRBJ2-5	-	TGTGCCAGCAGTTTCACAGCTACCTTTTTTGAAGAGACCCAGTACTTC	CASSFTATFFEETQYF
TRBD1	TRBV19	TRBJ1-3	-	TGTGCCAGTAGTTCAAGCGGGACAGGGAACTATGGAAACACCATATATTTT	CASSSSGTGNYGNTIYF
-	TRBV28	TRBJ2-1	once	TGTGCCAGCAGTTGGACAGGGAGGGCCTACAATGAGCAGTTCTTC	CASSWTGRAYNEQFF
-	TRBV19	TRBJ1-1	-	TGTGCCAGTAGTCTCTCCCGGGACAAGAATGAAGCTTTCTTT	CASSLSRDKNEAFF
-	TRBV7-2	TRBJ1-3	-	TGTGCCAGCAGCTTAGTCGGCAGGGTGCCTGGAAACACCATATATTTT	CASSLVGRVPGNTIYF
-	TRBV28	TRBJ2-2	-	TGTGCCAGCATACCCGGGGAGCTGTTTTTT	CASIPGELFF
-	TRBV19	TRBJ2-7	-	TGTGCCAGTAGACTGGGACCGCTCCAGACCTACGAGCAGTACTTC	CASRLGPLQTYEQYF
TRBD1	TRBV27	TRBJ2-4	-	TGTGCCAGCAAGGACAGGGCAGCCAAAAACATTCAGTACTTC	CASKDRAAKNIQYF
TRBD1	TRBV19	TRBJ1-1	-	TGTGCCAGTAGTAAAAGGACAGGGCCCAACTCGAACACTGAAGCTTTCTTT	CASSKRTGPNSNTEAFF
-	TRBV7-9	TRBJ1-4	-	TGTGCCAGCAGCAATAATCCGAGGGGAGAGGCTAATGAAAAACTGTTTTTT	CASSNNPRGEANEKLFF
-	TRBV6-2/TRBV6-3	TRBJ1-5	-	TGTGCCAGCAGTTACGGACGGGCGTCATATAGCAATCAGCCCCAGCATTTT	CASSYGRASYSNQPQHF
TRBD2	TRBV4-2	TRBJ2-5	-	TGTGCCAGCAGCCCCGGACTAGCGGAAGAGACCCAGTACTTC	CASSPGLAEETQYF
-	TRBV7-2	TRBJ1-2	-	TGTGCCAGCAGCCGGGACGGCGTGGGCTACACCTTC	CASSRDGVGYTF
-	TRBV7-3	TRBJ2-3	-	TGTGCCAGCAGCTCGACAGGCCGCACAGATACGCAGTATTTT	CASSSTGRTDTQYF
TRBD2	TRBV4-2	TRBJ2-1	-	TGTGCCAGCAGCCCTTTGGCGGGGGGGAGCTCCTACAATGAGCAGTTCTTC	CASSPLAGGSSYNEQFF